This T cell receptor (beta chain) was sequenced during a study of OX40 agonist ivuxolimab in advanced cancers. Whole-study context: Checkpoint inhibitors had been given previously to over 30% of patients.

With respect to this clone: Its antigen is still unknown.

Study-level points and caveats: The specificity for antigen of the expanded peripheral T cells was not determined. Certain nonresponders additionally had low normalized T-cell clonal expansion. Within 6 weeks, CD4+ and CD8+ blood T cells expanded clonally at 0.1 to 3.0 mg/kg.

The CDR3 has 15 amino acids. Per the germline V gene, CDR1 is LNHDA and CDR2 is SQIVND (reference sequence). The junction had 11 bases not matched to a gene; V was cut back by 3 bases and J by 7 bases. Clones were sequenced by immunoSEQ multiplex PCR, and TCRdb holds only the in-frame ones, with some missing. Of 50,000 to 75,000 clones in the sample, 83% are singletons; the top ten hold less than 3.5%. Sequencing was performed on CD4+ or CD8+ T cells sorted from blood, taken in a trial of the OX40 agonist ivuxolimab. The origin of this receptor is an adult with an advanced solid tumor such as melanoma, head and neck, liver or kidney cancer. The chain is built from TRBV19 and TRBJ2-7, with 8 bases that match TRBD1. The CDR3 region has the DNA TGTGCCAGTAGTATGGGCGGGACAGGTATGAGGGAGCAGTACTTC. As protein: CASSMGGTGMREQYF.